These 17 T cell receptor beta chains originate from one sample sequenced in a study of shared T cell receptors in the human thymus. Produced via immunoSEQ multiplex PCR; TCRdb's table is partial and in-frame only. This table holds 600,000 to 900,000 clones, 70% to 90% found once. The sample was also reused in another study, on human thymus T cells.

The sequenced sample was thymocytes. The receptors stem from a girl under three years old with a congenital heart defect.

The rearrangement uses TRBV25-1 and TRBJ1-2; the D is unclear. Trimming removed 5 bases at V and 0 bases at J, with 19 bases between. This CDR3 spans 17 amino acids. In germline, CDR1 is MGHDK, CDR2 SYGVNS. CDR3 loop: CASSQSRETLANYGYTF. In DNA, the CDR3 is TGTGCCAGCAGTCAGTCACGGGAGACCTTAGCTAACTATGGCTACACCTTC.

The chain's CDR3 is CASSLVVGTSGGAARETQYF. DNA of the CDR3: TGTGCCAGCAGCTTAGTGGTAGGGACTAGCGGGGGGGCCGCGAGGGAGACCCAGTACTTC. This chain uses TRBV7-6 with TRBJ2-5; 16 nucleotides agree with TRBD2. The CDR3 length is 20 residues. Trimming at V came to 1 base and at J to 5 bases, leaving 13 bases not matched to a gene. CDR1 SGHVS and CDR2 FNYEAQ come from the germline V gene.

This chain uses TRBV7-9 with TRBJ2-3, with D unresolved. The V end lost 4 bases, the J end lost 3 bases, and 11 bases lay between the germline ends. Germline values: CDR1 SEHNR, CDR2 FQNEAQ (reference sequence). The CDR3 is 14 residues long. The DNA of the CDR3 is TGTGCCAGCAGCTCCGGTTCTCGGACAGATACGCAGTATTTT. Its protein product is CASSSGSRTDTQYF.

The rearrangement uses TRBV4-3 and TRBJ1-3; no clear D gene. Germline values: CDR1 LGHNA, CDR2 YSLEER. The CDR3 totals 18 residues. Trimming removed 4 bases from V and 0 bases from J, with 19 bases in between. The CDR3 loop reads CASSPQRRVNYSGNTIYF. CDR3 nucleotides: TGCGCCAGCAGCCCCCAGAGGAGGGTAAACTACTCTGGAAACACCATATATTTT.

The CDR3 nucleotides read TGTGCCAGCAGCCCTCATTGTGGCGGGGACAATGAGCAGTTCTTC. It codes for CASSPHCGGDNEQFF. V usage is TRBV7-6 and J usage is TRBJ2-1; possible D gene TRBD2, 6 bases. Trimming cost V 5 bases and J 5 bases, with 16 bases left between them. This CDR3 contains 15 residues. Germline V gene lookup returns CDR1 SGHVS and CDR2 FNYEAQ. The complete variable domain, with remaining parts taken from reference TRBV7-6 and TRBJ2-1, reads GAGVSQSPRYKVTKRGQDVALRCDPISGHVSLYWYRQALGQGPEFLTYFNYEAQQDKSGLPNDRFSAERPEGSISTLTIQRTEQRDSAMYRCASSPHCGGDNEQFFGPGTRLTVL.

The CDR3 loop reads CASSWPDPRDYGYTF. The DNA for the CDR3 is TGTGCCAGCAGTTGGCCTGACCCCCGGGACTATGGCTACACCTTC. The V call is TRBV28, the J call TRBJ1-2; D uncertain. Germline CDR1 is MDHEN and CDR2 is SYDVKM. This CDR3 comprises 15 residues. Trimming removed 4 bases from V and 3 bases from J, with 15 bases in between.

This clone was observed once. The chain couples TRBV5-5 to TRBJ1-2, with TRBD1 as a possible D gene (5 bases). Germline V CDR1 and CDR2: SGHKS, YYEKEE (reference sequence). Trimming pared 1 base from V and 8 bases from J, leaving 12 bases between. This CDR3 is 13 amino acids long. The CDR3 reads CASSLRGEGGYTF. CDR3 sequence (DNA): TGTGCCAGCAGCTTGCGGGGGGAGGGGGGCTACACCTTC.

The gene calls are TRBV14 and TRBJ1-2; weak D call: TRBD1 (6 bases). This CDR3 is built from 13 residues. Germline V gene lookup returns CDR1 SGHDN and CDR2 FVKESK. The V end was cut by 6 bases, the J end by 8 bases, with 16 bases between. The DNA of the CDR3 is TGTGCCAGCAGTTACAAGGGGGAGTTCGGCTACACCTTC. It translates to CASSYKGEFGYTF.

This chain uses TRBV28 with TRBJ1-5, with 8 nucleotides matching TRBD1. CDR1 is MDHEN and CDR2 is SYDVKM in the germline V gene. The CDR3 is 20 amino acids. V was pared by 4 bases and J by 0 bases, with 17 bases of the junction left unmatched. This CDR3 reads CASSWGEGTGAVYSNQPQHF. The CDR3 coding sequence is TGTGCCAGCAGTTGGGGGGAAGGGACAGGCGCAGTTTATAGCAATCAGCCCCAGCATTTT.

This chain uses TRBV4-3 with TRBJ2-1; tentative D call: TRBD1 (6 bases). Germline CDR1 reads LGHNA; CDR2 reads YSLEER. The V end was cut by 0 bases, the J end by 5 bases, with 11 bases between. There are 15 residues in the CDR3. As DNA, the CDR3 is TGCGCCAGCAGCCAAGAGCAGGGGATCAACAATGAGCAGTTCTTC. Translated, it gives CASSQEQGINNEQFF.

The chain is built from TRBV19 and TRBJ2-3, with TRBD2 identical over 10 bases. CDR1 and CDR2 from the germline V gene are LNHDA and SQIVND (reference sequence). This CDR3 has 14 residues. V gave up 7 bases and J gave up 0 bases; unmatched junction bases: 1. CDR3 bases: TGTGCCAGTATACTAGCGGGGAGCACAGATACGCAGTATTTT. Its protein is CASILAGSTDTQYF.

This clone appeared once. The J gene is TRBJ2-2, the V gene TRBV27; D gene ambiguous. The CDR3 is 14 residues long. In germline, CDR1 is MNHEY, CDR2 SMNVEV (reference sequence). Trimming left V 4 bases short and J 5 bases short, with 11 bases between. DNA for the CDR3: TGTGCCAGCAGTTCAGGCAGAAAAACCGGGGAGCTGTTTTTT. Protein: CASSSGRKTGELFF.

The chain links TRBV4-2 to TRBJ1-5; maybe TRBD1 (6 bases). With 4 bases removed from V and 0 bases from J, the gap between germline ends came to 22 bases. Germline lookup yields CDR1 LGHNA and CDR2 YNFKEQ. This CDR3 region has 19 residues. CDR3 nucleotide sequence: TGTGCCAGCAGCCCTGGAGGTGCAGGGGCGGTGGATAGCAATCAGCCCCAGCATTTT. It encodes CASSPGGAGAVDSNQPQHF.

The chain carries TRBV27 and TRBJ2-7, with 15 bases aligning to TRBD2. Germline trimming cut 4 bases from V and 2 bases from J; bases unmatched to any gene: 3. The CDR3 sequence is 16 residues long. In germline, CDR1 is MNHEY, CDR2 SMNVEV (reference sequence). This CDR3 reads CASSSWTSGGAYEQYF. The CDR3 nucleotides are TGTGCCAGCAGTTCCTGGACTAGCGGGGGGGCCTACGAGCAGTACTTC.

This chain connects TRBV2 to TRBJ2-2; D may be TRBD2 (5 bases). V was shortened by 7 bases and J by 0 bases, with 15 bases between the two germline ends. This CDR3 has 16 residues. The germline V gene encodes CDR1 SNHLY and CDR2 FYNNEI. This chain's CDR3 is CASMGLELANTGELFF. The CDR3, as DNA: TGTGCCAGCATGGGGTTAGAACTAGCGAACACCGGGGAGCTGTTTTTT.

The chain carries TRBV9 and TRBJ1-2; no clear D gene. CDR1 and CDR2 from the germline V gene are SGDLS and YYNGEE. This CDR3 spans 11 amino acids. V shed 7 bases and J shed 4 bases, with 8 bases lying between them. For the CDR3, the DNA is TGTGCCAGCTTCGTCGGCTATGGCTACACCTTC. Its protein is CASFVGYGYTF.

This clone was picked up one time. CDR3 sequence: CASSLVGAFDTQYF. CDR3 bases: TGTGCCAGCAGCTTAGTGGGGGCATTCGATACGCAGTATTTT. The gene calls are TRBV7-9 and TRBJ2-3; TRBD1 might be the D (6 bases). CDR1 and CDR2 from the germline V gene are SEHNR and FQNEAQ (reference sequence). Between the trimmed V and J ends, which lost 1 base and 6 bases, there was a span of 11 bases. The CDR3 is made up of 14 amino acids. The full variable domain, with the rest looked up from reference TRBV7-9 and TRBJ2-3, is DTGVSQNPRHKITKRGQNVTFRCDPISEHNRLYWYRQTLGQGPEFLTYFQNEAQLEKSRLLSDRFSAERPKGSFSTLEIQRTEQGDSAMYLCASSLVGAFDTQYFGPGTRLTVL.